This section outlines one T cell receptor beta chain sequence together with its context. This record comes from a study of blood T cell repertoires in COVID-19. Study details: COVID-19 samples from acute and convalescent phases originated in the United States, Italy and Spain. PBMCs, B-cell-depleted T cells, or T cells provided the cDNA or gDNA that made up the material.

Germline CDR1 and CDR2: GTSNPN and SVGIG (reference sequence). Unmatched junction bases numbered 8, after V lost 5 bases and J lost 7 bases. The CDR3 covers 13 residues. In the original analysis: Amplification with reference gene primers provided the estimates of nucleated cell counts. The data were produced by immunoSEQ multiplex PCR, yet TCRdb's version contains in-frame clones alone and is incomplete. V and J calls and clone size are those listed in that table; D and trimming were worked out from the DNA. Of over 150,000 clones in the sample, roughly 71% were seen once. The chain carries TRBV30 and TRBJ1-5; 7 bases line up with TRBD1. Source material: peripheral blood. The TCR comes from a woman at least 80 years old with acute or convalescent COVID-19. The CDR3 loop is CAWAADREQPQHF. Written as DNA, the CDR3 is TGTGCCTGGGCCGCAGACAGGGAACAGCCCCAGCATTTT.